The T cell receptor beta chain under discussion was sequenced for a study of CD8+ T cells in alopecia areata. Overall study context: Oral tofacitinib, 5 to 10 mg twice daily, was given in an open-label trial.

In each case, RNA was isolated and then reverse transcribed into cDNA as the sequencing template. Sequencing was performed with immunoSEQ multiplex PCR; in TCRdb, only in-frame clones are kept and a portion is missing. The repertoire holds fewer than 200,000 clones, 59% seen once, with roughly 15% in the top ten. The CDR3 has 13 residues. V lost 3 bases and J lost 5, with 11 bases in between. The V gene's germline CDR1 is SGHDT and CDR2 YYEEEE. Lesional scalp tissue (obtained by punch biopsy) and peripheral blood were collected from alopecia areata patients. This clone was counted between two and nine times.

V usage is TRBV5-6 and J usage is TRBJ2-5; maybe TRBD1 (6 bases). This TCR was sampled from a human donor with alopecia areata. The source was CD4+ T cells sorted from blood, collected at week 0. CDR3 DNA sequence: TGTGCCAGCAGCTCTAAGACAGGCGAGACCCAGTACTTC. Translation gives CASSSKTGETQYF.